This T cell receptor beta chain was retrieved from a study of blood T cell repertoires in COVID-19. Study overall: The United States, Italy and Spain supplied acute and convalescent COVID-19 samples. The cDNA or gDNA used as material had been derived from T cells, B-cell-depleted T cells, or PBMCs.

The germline CDR1 and CDR2 sequences are SNHLY and FYNNEI. Trimming took off 7 bases at V and 8 bases at J, with 18 bases between the two ends. This CDR3 comprises 13 residues. The table lists this clone with a few counts. Per the original data handling: Quantification of nucleated cells was approximated via reference gene primer amplification. The repertoire was sequenced with immunoSEQ multiplex PCR; TCRdb's copy has only in-frame clones and lacks some. The DNA gave D and trimming, while V, J and clone size come from that table. The sample includes around 250,000 clones, 83% of them seen just once. This chain links TRBV2 with TRBJ2-7; maybe TRBD1 (6 bases). The clonotype originates from a man between 60 and 75 years old who had recovered from COVID-19. The specimen was peripheral blood. Here the CDR3 reads CASKGEVSLKQYF. Here the CDR3 DNA reads TGTGCCAGCAAGGGGGAAGTTTCCCTTAAGCAGTACTTC.